The entry below gives a single T cell receptor (beta chain) sequence along with its context. Its target is unknown. In the mixed lymphocyte reaction, cells were cocultured for six to seven days at 37°C. Responder PBMCs were labelled with CFSE and stimulator PBMCs with Violet Dye, mixed 1:1. The table came from immunoSEQ multiplex PCR; TCRdb's copy has only in-frame clones and leaves some out. The sample consists of over 7,500 clones, around 40% of them appearing once. These data are taken from a study of siplizumab effects on memory and regulatory T cells. Points from the study as a whole: Major contributors to the alloresponse seemed to be naive T cells, which also appeared more diverse than memory cells. Of the alloreactive clones, only a minor fraction mapped to unstimulated subsets. Confirmation that proliferating Tregs from siplizumab cultures had suppressive function was not obtained.

CDR1 is MDHEN, CDR2 SYDVKM, per germline. The CDR3 is made up of 13 amino acids. Trimming took 3 bases from V and 7 from J, leaving 12 bases between them. The sequencing sample was made of CFSE-low (dividing) CD4+ T cells sorted from an allogeneic mixed lymphocyte reaction. The sequence was obtained from a human donor in good health; the cells came from an allogeneic mixed lymphocyte reaction. This chain links TRBV28 with TRBJ1-1; no reliable D call. The CDR3 DNA follows: TGTGCCAGCAGTTTTGGGCATAGTGGTGAAGCTTTCTTT. It yields the protein CASSFGHSGEAFF.